This T cell receptor beta chain is from a study of T-cell memory formation after mild COVID-19. For the study at large: Largely donor-specific TCR clusters were found.

Study results and limitations: Whether second-wave clones peaking at day 37 were SARS-CoV-2 specific went unconfirmed. Pre-infection memory already had some responding clones, implying cross-reactive memory joined.

The 5'RACE method, run with constant-segment primers, produced TCR alpha and TCR beta cDNA libraries (carrying sample barcodes and UMIs). TCRdb reprocessed the 5' RACE reads via MiXCR and lists one record per CDR3 protein. The repertoire holds some 57,000 distinct CDR3 sequences, with 12% as singletons. The CDR3 is 18 amino acids. The germline V gene has CDR1 MNHEY and CDR2 SVGEGT. With 5 bases clipped from V and 0 bases from J, the junction kept 10 bases outside the gene matches. To note about this clonotype: Its antigen is as yet unknown.

Sequenced material: PBMCs or a T cell subset sorted from them (not recorded which). The TCR sequence derives from a man between 18 and 35 years old who had mild COVID-19 (a few samples of this study predate the infection). Cell type and time point are not known. The J gene is TRBJ2-1, the V gene TRBV6-2 or TRBV6-3, with TRBD2 matching 10 bases. The CDR3 DNA sequence: TGTGCCAGCAGTCCCGACAGCGGGGGGGGGAGCTCCTACAATGAGCAGTTCTTC. It codes for CASSPDSGGGSSYNEQFF.